This entry features one TCR beta chain sequence. Relative to its sample, this clonotype is medium-sized (0.01 to 0.1%). The antigen this receptor binds is unknown. No qualities accompany the bases; no much larger clone lies one base away. After antiretroviral therapy began, follow-up blood was collected from HIV-infected patients roughly three months, about 14 weeks, later. Since whole blood was used without any cell fractionation, the repertoire reflected all peripheral T cells in unsorted form. For RNA extraction, an approximately 2.5 ml sample of peripheral blood was drawn into Tempus tubes. Enrollment excluded patients who had febrile or AIDS-related illness, tumors, hepatitis B or C coinfection, immunomodulatory therapy, recent vaccination or treatment interruptions. The TURBO-DNase kit was used to remove leftover genomic DNA, and GLOBINclear was used to deplete globin mRNA. The data belong to a study of HIV-infected patients and healthy controls (dated by TCRdb to between 2014 and 2016). Concerning the study at large: CD4 counts were modestly but significantly increased in most of the 16 patients after three months of therapy, but they remained below normal ranges. The CD4:CD8 ratio rose slightly, whereas CD8 counts showed no consistent shift during early therapy. After a further year of therapy, viral load was undetectable in all patients, having already become undetectable in about 75% of the 16 patients by the second bleed. Patients lacked overall T-cell lymphocytopenia, and total CDR3 counts per chain did not differ significantly from controls. The question the study tested was whether immune perturbation and reconstitution could be captured by deep TCR repertoire sequencing of small blood samples from HIV patients.

Using SuperScript III with primers targeting the alpha and beta constant regions, 500 ng of RNA was reverse transcribed. Separate alpha and beta chain libraries were generated by chain-specific third strand synthesis with multiplexing indices. To avoid primer bias, the protocol used one single primer pair to amplify every rearrangement within a chain, and the protocol also attached molecular barcodes to each cDNA molecule. T4 RNA Ligase 1 joined purified cDNA to a 5' RACE adapter that carried a random hexamer and the SP2 sequencing primer site. Second strand synthesis was performed with Phusion polymerase and primed from the SP2 site, and slow temperature ramps were applied to favor optimal annealing. The 12-nucleotide barcode on each molecule comprised two random hexamer sequences, both introduced before amplification and concatenated. P5 and P7 adapter elements plus a second index were added in a short first PCR, which was followed by an approximately 25-cycle amplification PCR with P5s and P7 primers. In total the libraries went through roughly 26 PCR cycles, after which the libraries were quantified on a Qubit, sized on a Bioanalyzer, and diluted to 3 to 4.5 nM. Sequencing of the normalized libraries was performed on an Illumina MiSeq with 2 x 250 paired-end kits. Reverse transcription reactions underwent purification over MinElute columns, with elution into 9 to 10 ul Tris-Cl. Adapter ligations were incubated for around 22 hours at 16 degrees C and subsequently purified with AMPure XP beads at a 1:1 ratio. The authors' pipeline ran thus. Demultiplexed FASTQ files were processed with a modified Decombinator that output V, J, insert and barcode information. Sequences sharing a barcode but differing from the dominant sequence were discarded as errors, and barcodes clustered at Levenshtein distance 3 were counted to estimate original cDNA molecules. For downstream analyses, the R packages ineq, vegan, igraph and RCytoscape were used, along with IMGT nomenclature and CDR3 definitions. V gene usage was computed over distinct sequences, each TCR counted once to avoid skew from clonal expansion. Unique CDR3 amino acid sequences within a donor were connected in similarity networks whenever two sequences differed by a single Levenshtein edit. The authors compiled published HIV-specific CDR3s (more than 90 alpha, roughly 760 beta) and CMV-specific CDR3s (approximately 14 alpha, a few hundred beta) and searched for them in the repertoires. It was shown by random subsampling to size-matched repertoires that the decreased diversity of patients was not caused by their lower sequence numbers. The public reads were quality trimmed at Q25 with fastp and then assembled into clones with MiXCR by TCRdb, keeping productive beta chains. Rows with one shared CDR3 protein collapse into an entry with the most common genes and DNA. It is TCRdb's table, rather than the study itself, that gives the V and J calls and clone size. In all, the sample holds roughly 18,000 distinct CDR3 sequences, and about 8.7% of those were seen once. 21% of the sample belongs to the ten largest clones.

The paper's findings and limits, for the study overall: HIV-infected repertoires had significantly higher mean Gini indices than controls, possibly reflecting oligoclonality. During therapy, HIV-associated CDR3s significantly decreased in frequency, while CMV-associated CDR3s did not change significantly, though most became more frequent. The therapy captured by the treated samples lasted only roughly twelve weeks, arguably too short a period to observe immune reconstitution given low adult thymic output. Healthy controls shared more CDR3s between individuals than HIV+ patients, by Jaccard index and by count of highly shared sequences. The dynamics of distinct T-cell subpopulations could not be separated, and sequencing depth was restricted, because whole blood was used. Slight age and sex profile differences between the study cohorts did not explain the observed diversity differences. Eight alpha and eight beta V genes showed significantly different mean usage between HIV-infected patients and controls. Rare events from HIV-infected data received too much weight under size-matching, and comparisons were complicated by unequal numbers of distinct sequences between patients and controls. In HIV-infected patients, the apparent post-therapy recovery of the Gini index was not replicated in size-matched repertoire data. Alpha-beta chain pairing was not determined in the samples. A major limit on how widely the findings apply, in the view of the authors, was that only sixteen HIV-infected individuals were processed. Compared with untreated HIV+ repertoires, healthy control repertoires had roughly threefold more distinct CDR3s and a higher Shannon diversity. MAIT cell alpha-chain CDR3s were found at high frequency in healthy controls but were severely depleted in HIV+ repertoires. The study did not determine donor HLA types.

The sequencing used blood, collected during antiretroviral therapy. This receptor was identified in an adult with HIV infection.

The DNA sequence is as follows: TGCGCCAGCAGAGAGGGCGACACTTCGAATACGCAGTATTTT. The translation is CASREGDTSNTQYF. The sequence is built from TRBV4-1 and TRBJ2-3, and TRBD2 may be the D gene, going by 5 matching bases. Trimming takes 6 bases from V and 7 bases from J, and the germline ends sit 17 bases apart. The CDR3 goes from the cysteine to the phenylalanine over 14 residues. Only the CDR3 DNA is retained, 42 bases long and in frame from the first base. Reading the germline V gene gives CDR1 MGHRA and CDR2 YSYEKL.